The 9 T cell receptor beta chains listed next were all sequenced from one sample in a study of neurological immune-mediated disorders. A single record per CDR3 protein comes from TCRdb applying MiXCR to the 5' RACE reads. The sample contains 16,000 or so distinct CDR3 sequences, about 9% of which appear only once. Sequencing was carried out using CD8+ T cells from blood. The receptor set was obtained from a man between 50 and 59 years old in good health.

This clonotype was detected many times. The chain uses TRBV4-3 and TRBJ1-1; D is ambiguous. Germline CDR1 and CDR2: LGHNA and YSLEER. Trimming shortened V by 0 bases and J by 0 bases, and 8 bases separated the two germline ends. The CDR3 has 15 residues. The CDR3 region has the DNA TGCGCCAGCAGCCAAGATACGGAGATGAACACTGAAGCTTTCTTT. Protein product: CASSQDTEMNTEAFF.

This clonotype was detected only a few times. The chain carries TRBV5-5 and TRBJ2-2, with D possibly being TRBD1 (6 bases). This CDR3 comprises 17 residues. Germline CDR1 and CDR2: SGHKS and YYEKEE (reference sequence). Trimming shortened V by 4 bases and J by 4 bases, and 20 bases separated the two germline ends. The CDR3 DNA sequence: TGTGCCAGCAGCCCCGACAGGTTAGGTATCGGCACCGGGGAGCTGTTTTTT. This encodes CASSPDRLGIGTGELFF.

In its sample, this clonotype was seen many times. V usage is TRBV27 and J usage is TRBJ2-2; no firm D call. The CDR3 has 17 amino acids. Trimming removed 0 bases at V and 3 bases at J, with 14 bases between. Germline V CDR1 and CDR2: MNHEY, SMNVEV (reference sequence). CDR3 amino acids: CASSLSHDRVDTGELFF. The CDR3 region has the DNA TGTGCCAGCAGTTTATCTCATGATAGGGTTGACACCGGGGAGCTGTTTTTT.

Ten or more counts support this clonotype. This chain connects TRBV7-9 to TRBJ2-1; no clear D gene. V was clipped by 5 bases and J by 10 bases, with 9 bases between them. Germline V gene data show CDR1 as SEHNR and CDR2 as FQNEAQ (reference sequence). The CDR3 extends over 11 amino acids. The DNA of the CDR3 is TGTGCCAGCAGCCCCCATGGGGAGCAGTTCTTC. This codes for CASSPHGEQFF.

In this sample, this clonotype turned up many times. The chain employs TRBV10-3 and TRBJ2-2, with TRBD1 matching over 8 bases. The germline V gene has CDR1 ENHRY and CDR2 SYGVKD. The J segment lost 1 base and the V segment lost 1 base, leaving 2 bases of the junction unmatched. The CDR3 totals 16 residues. The CDR3 DNA reads as TGTGCCATCAGTGAGTTTGGACAGGGGAACACCGGGGAGCTGTTTTTT. Its protein is CAISEFGQGNTGELFF.

This clonotype was counted a few times. V usage is TRBV12-3 or TRBV12-4 and J usage is TRBJ1-1, with a weak D call TRBD1 (5 bases). The CDR3 loop spans 13 amino acids. Trimming pared 7 bases from V and 7 bases from J, leaving 16 bases between. DNA for the CDR3: TGTGCCAGCACCCCGGGGGAGCCACTTGAAGCTTTCTTT. It translates to CASTPGEPLEAFF.

This clonotype was found many times. V and J are TRBV27 and TRBJ2-1, with 13 bases that match TRBD2. The CDR3 is made up of 15 amino acids. Germline V gene data show CDR1 as MNHEY and CDR2 as SMNVEV (reference sequence). V shed 7 bases and J 10 bases; nucleotides not matched to a gene: 10. The CDR3 sequence is CASTRPGLAGVEQFF. The CDR3 DNA follows: TGTGCCAGCACCCGTCCCGGACTAGCGGGAGTCGAGCAGTTCTTC.

This clonotype was picked up many times. The chain carries TRBV4-3 and TRBJ2-1; TRBD2 matches at 8 bases. The V and J ends lost 3 bases and 4 bases, in that order; junction bases with no gene match: 8. Germline V CDR1 and CDR2: LGHNA, YSLEER. The CDR3 has 16 residues. Here the CDR3 DNA reads TGCGCCAGCAGCCAGCCGACTAGCGACCCTTACAATGAGCAGTTCTTC. It specifies CASSQPTSDPYNEQFF.

This clonotype has a handful of counts. A junction boundary mismatches the germline segment, possibly from a read error. The V and J genes are TRBV2 and TRBJ2-2, with 7 positions matching TRBD1. Per germline, CDR1 SNHLY and CDR2 FYNNEI. The CDR3 is 15 residues long. The CDR3 protein is CSSSPGQVAPGELFF. The CDR3 nucleotides read TGCTCCAGCAGCCCTGGACAGGTTGCCCCCGGGGAGCTGTTTTTT.